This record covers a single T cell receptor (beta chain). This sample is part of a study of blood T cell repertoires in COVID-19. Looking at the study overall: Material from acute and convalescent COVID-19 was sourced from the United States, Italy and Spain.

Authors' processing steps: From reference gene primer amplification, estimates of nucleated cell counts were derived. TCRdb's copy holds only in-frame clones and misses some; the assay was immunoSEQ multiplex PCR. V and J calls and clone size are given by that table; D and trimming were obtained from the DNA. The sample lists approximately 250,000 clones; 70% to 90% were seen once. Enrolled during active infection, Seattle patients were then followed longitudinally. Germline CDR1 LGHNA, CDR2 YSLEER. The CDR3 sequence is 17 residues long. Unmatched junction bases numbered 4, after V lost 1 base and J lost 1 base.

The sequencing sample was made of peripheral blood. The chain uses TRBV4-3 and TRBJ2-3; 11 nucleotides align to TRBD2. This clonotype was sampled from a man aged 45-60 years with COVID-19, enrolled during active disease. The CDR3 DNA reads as TGCGCCAGCAGCCAAGGCTATAGCGGGGGGGGCACAGATACGCAGTATTTT. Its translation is CASSQGYSGGGTDTQYF.